This T cell receptor (beta chain) was identified in a study of T-cell memory formation after mild COVID-19. Study overall: Clusters were largely donor specific. Overall study results and limits: For second-wave clones that peaked at day 37, SARS-CoV-2 specificity went unverified. Within pre-infection memory, some responding clones were found, suggesting cross-reactive memory joined.

This clonotype was recorded at least ten times. Its target is unknown. V was cut by 5 bases and J by 5 bases, with 18 bases left in between. This CDR3 spans 15 amino acids. CDR1 and CDR2 from the germline V gene are LGHDT and YNNKEL (reference sequence). TCR alpha and TCR beta cDNA libraries carrying sample barcodes and UMIs came from 5'RACE with constant-segment primers. TCRdb recomputed calls from the 5' RACE reads with MiXCR, one row per CDR3 protein. Here the sample spans fewer than 650,000 distinct CDR3 sequences, 17% being singletons. The TCR comes from an adult woman who had mild COVID-19 (a few samples of this study predate the infection). Cell type and time point are not known. V and J are TRBV3-1 and TRBJ2-5; possibly TRBD2 for D (6 bases). Sequenced material: PBMCs or a T cell subset sorted from them (not recorded which). This CDR3 is CASSGGTVMFETQYF. The CDR3 nucleotides are TGTGCCAGCAGCGGTGGGACTGTGATGTTCGAGACCCAGTACTTC.